This T cell receptor (beta chain) was found in a study of blood T cell repertoires in COVID-19 (dated by TCRdb to about 2020). For context, the study as a whole: Samples from collaborators originated in the United States, Italy and Spain and spanned both the acute and convalescent phases of COVID-19. The material from the prospective study consisted of cDNA or gDNA derived from T cells, B-cell-depleted T cells, or PBMCs. The dataset comprised deeply sampled blood TCRbeta repertoires from subjects exposed to, actively infected with, or recovered from COVID-19. The repertoires were released in a freely available public database meant as a resource for research on the immune response to SARS-CoV-2. Samples were obtained from the ongoing ImmuneRACE study (first 160 participants) and from roughly 1,300 subjects provided by 6 global collaborators. Nearly every sample came with metadata listing a de-identified subject ID, COVID-19 status, age in years and sex. Where HLA class I and class II types were available, the types were taken from metadata supplied by the sample provider, not from assay-based typing. Study-wide conclusions, independent of this receptor: The amount of clinical and demographic metadata varied by source and participant and was provided uncurated.

Comment on this clone: What antigen it recognizes has not been identified. Per-base quality was not reported, and no clone a single base away is much larger than it. The same CDR3 can be traced to other DNA sequences in this sample.

In Seattle, one collaborating source enrolled patients while the infection was active and tracked those patients longitudinally over the course of disease. Whole blood was collected in K2EDTA tubes by collaborating institutions according to the institutions' own protocols. For TCRbeta analysis, collaborator samples were shipped as frozen whole blood, as isolated PBMCs, or as DNA extracted from either sample type. The immunoSEQ Assay, a bias-controlled multiplex PCR, was used to amplify TCRbeta CDR3 regions from genomic DNA. Turning to the authors' computational methods: Within the assay, amplification of reference gene primers was used to estimate how many nucleated cells each sample contained. To quantify the absolute abundance of each unique TCRbeta CDR3 rearrangement, sequence reads were collapsed and filtered. For each sample, productive Simpson clonality was calculated by taking the square root of Simpson's diversity index across productive rearrangements. Not all clones reach the TCRdb copy of this immuneACCESS table, which keeps in-frame sequences only. Checked studies attribute under half of the gap to unresolved V genes and leave the rest unexplained. The D gene and trimming were derived from the DNA, and the V and J assignments and clone size from that table. The table for this sample lists around 160,000 clones; around 85% of them were counted only once. About 8% of the sample is held by the ten biggest clonotypes.

The cysteine opens and the phenylalanine closes a CDR3 of 13 amino acids. Just CDR3 DNA is preserved here, 39 bases in frame from base 1. V is cut by 5 bases and J by 3 bases, and the space between the germline ends is 11 bases. Reading the germline V gene gives CDR1 SGHRS and CDR2 YFSETQ. The receptor chain draws on TRBV5-1 and TRBJ1-1; there is no confident call for the D gene. The sequencing input was peripheral blood. The TCR originated in a woman aged 55-75 years with COVID-19, enrolled during active disease. The CDR3 loop reads CASSFSGDTEAFF. The sequence in DNA is TGCGCCAGCAGTTTCTCCGGGGACACTGAAGCTTTCTTT. The entire variable domain, with the stretches around the CDR3 drawn from the reference TRBV5-1 and TRBJ1-1 proteins, is KAGVTQTPRYLIKTRGQQVTLSCSPISGHRSVSWYQQTPGQGLQFLFEYFSETQRNKGNFPGRFSGRQFSNSRSEMNVSTLELGDSALYLCASSFSGDTEAFFGQGTRLTVV.